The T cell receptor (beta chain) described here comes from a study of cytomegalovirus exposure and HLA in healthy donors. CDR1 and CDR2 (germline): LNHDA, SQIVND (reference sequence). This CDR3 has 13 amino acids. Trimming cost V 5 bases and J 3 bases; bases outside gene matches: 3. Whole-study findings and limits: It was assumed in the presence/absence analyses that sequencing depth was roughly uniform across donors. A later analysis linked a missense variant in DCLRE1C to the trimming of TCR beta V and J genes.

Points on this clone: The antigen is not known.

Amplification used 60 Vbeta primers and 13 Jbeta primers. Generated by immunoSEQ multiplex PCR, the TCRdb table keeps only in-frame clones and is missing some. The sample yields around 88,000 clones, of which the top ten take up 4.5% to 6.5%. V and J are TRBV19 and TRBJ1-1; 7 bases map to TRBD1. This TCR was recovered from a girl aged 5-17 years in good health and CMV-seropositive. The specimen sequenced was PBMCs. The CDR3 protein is CASSPDRDTEAFF. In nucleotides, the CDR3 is TGTGCCAGTAGTCCTGACAGGGACACTGAAGCTTTCTTT.